Given below is one TCR beta chain in context. Antigen: not known. The sample is drawn from a study of a mutant IDH1 vaccine in newly diagnosed glioma. Study-level background: Eight vaccine doses were administered to patients at weeks 1, 3, 5, 7, 11, 15, 19 and 23. The treated group averaged around 40 years old and was roughly 60% male, approximately 38% female.

Described time point: week 5, during vaccination. One vaccine dose held 300 ug of mutant IDH1 20-mer peptide and came with topical imiquimod. Donors' newly diagnosed IDH1-mutant WHO grade 3 or 4 astrocytomas lacked nuclear ATRX. Method: immunoSEQ multiplex PCR; TCRdb's copy keeps in-frame clones and lacks some. The data hold about 51,000 clones, with around 80% observed a single time. Sequences were derived from PBMCs, sampled from a glioma patient whose treatment included an IDH1 peptide vaccine. The source of this sequence is a woman aged 40-49 years with glioma.

The CDR3 sequence is CASSEDSRDEQFF. For the CDR3, the DNA is TGTGCCAGCAGTGAAGACTCTCGTGATGAGCAGTTCTTC. The V gene is TRBV2, the J gene TRBJ2-1; D gene ambiguous. Trimming took 1 base from V and 8 from J, leaving 9 bases between them. Looked up from germline, CDR1 is SNHLY and CDR2 is FYNNEI. The CDR3 extends over 13 amino acids.